Listed below are T cell receptor beta chains from one sample, sequenced in a study of CD8 T cells in ankylosing spondylitis. A single record per CDR3 protein comes from TCRdb applying MiXCR to the 5' RACE reads. The data hold about 240,000 distinct CDR3 sequences, with about 9.1% observed a single time. The sequenced sample consisted of blood, either unsorted or a sorted T cell fraction (not recorded which). The source of these receptors is a male donor with ankylosing spondylitis or in good health (not recorded which). Both conserved end residues are part of each CDR3. The D gene is left open where the match is weak. Where a row states a size, it is once, few, many or the class of an expanded clone; other rows omit it.

J: TRBJ1-2
D: -
size: few
V: TRBV4-3
DNA: TGCGCCAGCAGCCAAGATCCCGGGGTGTTGAACTATGGCTACACCTTC
CDR3: CASSQDPGVLNYGYTF

J: TRBJ2-3
D: TRBD2
size: few
V: TRBV7-2
DNA: TGTGCCAGCAGTCTAGCGGGGGGCCACACAGATACGCAGTATTTT
CDR3: CASSLAGGHTDTQYF

J: TRBJ2-5
D: TRBD2
size: few
V: TRBV12-3/TRBV12-4
DNA: TGTGCCAGCAGTTCACTAGCGGGAGTCGCGGAGACCCAGTACTTC
CDR3: CASSSLAGVAETQYF

J: TRBJ2-7
D: -
size: -
V: TRBV29-1
DNA: TGCAGCGTTGAAGGCCAGGGTAGATCCTACGAGCAGTACTTC
CDR3: CSVEGQGRSYEQYF

J: TRBJ2-7
D: -
size: many
V: TRBV3-1
DNA: TGTGCCAGCAGCCTATCCCCCGGGGGAAACTACGAGCAGTACTTC
CDR3: CASSLSPGGNYEQYF

J: TRBJ2-5
D: -
size: many
V: TRBV12-3/TRBV12-4
DNA: TGTGCCAGCAGTATCACCGGACAAGAGACCCAGTACTTC
CDR3: CASSITGQETQYF

J: TRBJ2-4
D: TRBD1
size: many
V: TRBV5-1
DNA: TGCGCCAGCAGCGAGAGGACAGGGGGGAACATTCAGTACTTC
CDR3: CASSERTGGNIQYF

J: TRBJ2-7
D: TRBD1
size: -
V: TRBV7-2
DNA: TGTGCCAGCAGCTCGAGGGGACAGGAAACCTACGAGCAGTACTTC
CDR3: CASSSRGQETYEQYF

J: TRBJ1-5
D: -
size: many
V: TRBV5-1
DNA: TGCGCCAGCAGCTTGGGTGACCTCAATCAGCCCCAGCATTTT
CDR3: CASSLGDLNQPQHF

J: TRBJ2-1
D: -
size: many
V: TRBV20-1
DNA: TGCAGTGCTAGGGATCGGGGGAGCTCCTACAATGAGCAGTTCTTC
CDR3: CSARDRGSSYNEQFF

J: TRBJ1-4
D: -
size: many
V: TRBV12-3/TRBV12-4
DNA: TGTGCCAGCAGTCCCTTATGGGGCGCAACTAATGAAAAACTGTTTTTT
CDR3: CASSPLWGATNEKLFF

J: TRBJ2-5
D: -
size: many
V: TRBV20-1
DNA: TGCAGTGCGGAGGAGGGGGGGATACAAGAGACCCAGTACTTC
CDR3: CSAEEGGIQETQYF

J: TRBJ2-5
D: -
size: many
V: TRBV11-1
DNA: TGTGCCAGCAGCTCGCTAGGGGGGGGTGACGACCAGTACTTC
CDR3: CASSSLGGGDDQYF

J: TRBJ1-1
D: -
size: few
V: TRBV5-6
DNA: TGTGCCAGCAGCCCCACCTGGGGGGGAACTGAAGCTTTCTTT
CDR3: CASSPTWGGTEAFF

J: TRBJ2-2
D: -
size: few
V: TRBV6-1
DNA: TGTGCCAGCAGCCCCTTAAATGCGAACACCGGGGAGCTGTTTTTT
CDR3: CASSPLNANTGELFF

J: TRBJ2-1
D: -
size: many
V: TRBV12-3/TRBV12-4
DNA: TGTGCCAGCAGTACTAGTCCCCAGCAGTTCTTC
CDR3: CASSTSPQQFF

J: TRBJ1-2
D: -
size: -
V: TRBV4-2
DNA: TGTGCCAGCAGCCAAGATACAAGAGTCTATGGCTACACCTTC
CDR3: CASSQDTRVYGYTF

J: TRBJ2-2
D: TRBD1
size: many
V: TRBV12-3/TRBV12-4
DNA: TGTGCCAGCAGTCCCAAGGACAGGCTGACCGGGGAGCTGTTTTTT
CDR3: CASSPKDRLTGELFF

J: TRBJ2-3
D: TRBD2
size: many
V: TRBV4-3
DNA: TGCGCCAGCAGCCAAGATGGAGGGACTAGCGGCTCAGATACGCAGTATTTT
CDR3: CASSQDGGTSGSDTQYF

J: TRBJ2-6
D: -
size: many
V: TRBV29-1
DNA: TGCAGCGTTGTGGCCGGGATCTTCTCTGGGGCCAACGTCCTGACTTTC
CDR3: CSVVAGIFSGANVLTF